The table lists the clone carrying this T cell receptor beta chain with many counts. Its specificity is unknown. The data originate from a study of CD8 T cells in ankylosing spondylitis. Study-wide findings and caveats: It appeared that ankylosing spondylitis blood was characterized by a TCR beta motif of roughly 8 highly homologous variants.

The authors made TCR beta libraries by quantitative 5'-RACE with molecular barcodes. MiXCR, run by TCRdb on the 5' RACE reads, gives a single entry per CDR3 protein. The sample contains fewer than 450,000 distinct CDR3 sequences, over 15% of which appear only once. This receptor was obtained from a male donor with ankylosing spondylitis. Material for sequencing was blood, either unsorted or a sorted T cell fraction (not recorded which).

This CDR3 is CATSDPTGPDIMNTEAFF. The CDR3 DNA sequence: TGTGCCACCAGTGACCCGACAGGCCCTGACATCATGAACACTGAAGCTTTCTTT. This chain links TRBV24-1 with TRBJ1-1; weak D call: TRBD1 (6 bases). With 4 bases removed from V and 0 bases from J, the gap between germline ends came to 20 bases. The germline V gene has CDR1 KGHDR and CDR2 SFDVKD. This CDR3 comprises 18 residues.